This T cell receptor beta chain came from a study of cytomegalovirus exposure and HLA in healthy donors. Germline CDR1 is MNHEY and CDR2 is SVGAGI. The CDR3 contains 16 residues. Trimming shortened V by 3 bases and J by 0 bases, and 12 bases separated the two germline ends. In the case of this clone: Its antigen is undetermined.

Study results and caveats: Common viral pathogens were later found to be apparently linked to several of the most significant clusters. Likely technical artifact: a cluster of highly shared sequence variants. Cytomegalovirus-associated status was assigned to about 180 TCR beta chains.

Amplification used 60 Vbeta primers and 13 Jbeta primers. This table comes from immunoSEQ multiplex PCR, and its TCRdb copy is limited to in-frame clones, with some not included. Of over 100,000 clones listed, around 77% were seen once; the top ten hold roughly 3.9%. Source material: PBMCs. The TCR originated in a male donor in good health and CMV-seropositive. The J gene is TRBJ2-1, the V gene TRBV6-5, with D perhaps TRBD1 (6 bases). CDR3 in amino acids: CASSYWGPSSYNEQFF. The DNA of the CDR3 is TGTGCCAGCAGTTATTGGGGGCCGAGCTCCTACAATGAGCAGTTCTTC.